The subject of this entry is one T cell receptor (beta chain). The record originates from a study of T cells expressing NK-cell markers. Study-wide background: According to the study, TCR beta repertoires originated from sorted CD3+CD56+NKG2C+, CD3+CD56+NKG2C- and CD3+CD56-NKG2C+ T cells.

The CDR3 has 15 amino acids. TCRdb reprocessed the 5' RACE reads, keeping one entry per CDR3 protein, no DNA. This sample's clone table lists roughly 450,000 distinct CDR3 sequences. The chain has TRBV12-3 or TRBV12-4 and TRBJ1-5; TCRdb indicates TRBD1, and absent DNA this call remains unverified. The specimen sequenced was blood T cells: a sorted CD56 or NKG2C T cell subset, CD4+ or CD8+ T cells, or bulk PBMC T cells (not recorded which). The source is a woman between 50 and 59 years old in good health. Here the CDR3 reads CASSGQPGSNQPQHF.